Listed here are 30 T cell receptor beta chains from one sample, sequenced in a study of blood T cell repertoires in COVID-19. The data were produced by immunoSEQ multiplex PCR, yet TCRdb's version contains in-frame clones alone and is incomplete. Here the sample spans some 350,000 clones, 90% being singletons. The material sequenced was peripheral blood. The receptors were sampled from a young man with active or convalescent COVID-19.

The rearrangement uses TRBV7-9 and TRBJ1-4, with D unresolved. This CDR3 has 15 residues. The germline V gene has CDR1 SEHNR and CDR2 FQNEAQ (reference sequence). Trimming left V 5 bases short and J 4 bases short, with 14 bases between. In DNA, the CDR3 is TGTGCCAGCAGCCCTTGGTCACTGAGTAATGAAAAACTGTTTTTT. It is translated as CASSPWSLSNEKLFF.

V is TRBV18 and J is TRBJ1-1, with a possible D match to TRBD1 (5 bases). The CDR3 covers 14 residues. Germline-derived CDR1 and CDR2 are KGHSH and LQKENI. V was clipped by 3 bases and J by 3 bases, with 11 bases between them. In nucleotides, the CDR3 is TGTGCCAGCTCACCCCAGGGAGGGGACACTGAAGCTTTCTTT. Translating gives CASSPQGGDTEAFF.

V is TRBV7-3 and J is TRBJ1-3; 7 bases are shared with TRBD1. Trimming cost V 4 bases and J 11 bases; bases outside gene matches: 5. The CDR3 totals 12 residues. The germline V gene has CDR1 SGHTA and CDR2 FQGTGA. DNA for the CDR3: TGTGCCAGCAGCTCAGACGGGACAGCCATATATTTT. It is translated as CASSSDGTAIYF.

V usage is TRBV28 and J usage is TRBJ1-2; D might be TRBD1 (6 bases). This CDR3 is 14 amino acids long. The germline V and J ends were trimmed by 3 bases and 8 bases, with 16 bases remaining between them. Germline V CDR1 and CDR2: MDHEN, SYDVKM. For the CDR3, the DNA is TGTGCCAGCAGTTTTTACCGGGGGGCGGAAGGCTACACCTTC. Protein: CASSFYRGAEGYTF.

The CDR3 is CASSPLASSYNSPLHF. CDR3 coding DNA: TGTGCCAGTAGTCCGTTGGCAAGCTCCTATAATTCACCCCTCCACTTT. This chain links TRBV19 with TRBJ1-6, with D unclear. Per the germline V gene, CDR1 is LNHDA and CDR2 is SQIVND (reference sequence). The CDR3 covers 16 residues. Trimming took off 5 bases at V and 0 bases at J, with 11 bases between the two ends.

The rearrangement links TRBV21-1 to TRBJ2-7; the D call of TRBD1 is as the table states it, not checked on the DNA. TRBV21-1 is a pseudogene. The CDR3 runs to 14 residues. The CDR3 DNA sequence: TGTGCCAGCAGCTACGGACAGGCGTCCTACGAGCAGTACTTC. Translation gives CASSYGQASYEQYF.

This chain connects TRBV5-1 to TRBJ1-1, with D tentatively TRBD1 (5 bases). CDR1 SGHRS and CDR2 YFSETQ come from the germline V gene. The CDR3 spans 13 residues. V shed 6 bases and J shed 5 bases, with 14 bases lying between them. CDR3 sequence (DNA): TGCGCCAGCACGAAGGCCGGGGGGACTGAAGCTTTCTTT. The encoded protein is CASTKAGGTEAFF.

This clone occurred once. The chain uses TRBV19 and TRBJ1-4, with D possibly matching TRBD1 (6 bases). Trimming pared 7 bases from V and 5 bases from J, leaving 11 bases between. This CDR3 spans 13 amino acids. Germline V CDR1 and CDR2: LNHDA, SQIVND (reference sequence). CDR3 nucleotides: TGTGCCAGTAAGGGGACACCAAATGAAAAACTGTTTTTT. It translates to CASKGTPNEKLFF.

Comments on this clone: The same CDR3 arises from other DNA sequences in this sample as well. This sequence joins TRBV4-1 and TRBJ1-5; D unclear. The CDR3 has 15 amino acids. Trimming removed 3 bases at V and 0 bases at J, with 9 bases between. The germline CDR1 and CDR2 sequences are MGHRA and YSYEKL. DNA of the CDR3: TGCGCCAGCAGCCAGGAGGACTCTAGCAATCAGCCCCAGCATTTT. This gives the protein CASSQEDSSNQPQHF.

J is TRBJ2-5 and V is TRBV4-3; no clear D. Germline loops: CDR1 LGHNA, CDR2 YSLEER. The V and J ends lost 1 base and 5 bases respectively, with 8 bases between them. The CDR3 covers 13 residues. The DNA for the CDR3 is TGCGCCAGCAGCCAAGCTAGAGCGGAGACCCAGTACTTC. It codes for CASSQARAETQYF.

CDR3 residues: CASSEQGSDQPQHF. The DNA for the CDR3 is TGTGCCAGCTCGGAACAGGGATCCGATCAGCCCCAGCATTTT. The chain joins TRBV18 to TRBJ1-5, with D maybe TRBD1 (6 bases). Trimming cost V 6 bases and J 5 bases, with 14 bases left between them. Per germline, CDR1 KGHSH and CDR2 LQKENI. The CDR3 is made up of 14 amino acids.

This chain joins TRBV6-2 or TRBV6-3 and TRBJ1-4, with D maybe TRBD1 (5 bases). With 2 bases removed from V and 7 bases from J, the gap between germline ends came to 14 bases. Germline assignment: CDR1 MNHEY and CDR2 SVGEGT. This CDR3 is 15 amino acids long. The chain's CDR3 is CASSYEGAPGEKLFF. CDR3 DNA: TGTGCCAGCAGTTACGAAGGGGCTCCGGGTGAAAAACTGTTTTTT.

The chain links TRBV2 to TRBJ2-5, with D unclear. Germline CDR1 and CDR2: SNHLY and FYNNEI. The CDR3 is 12 residues long. V was clipped by 4 bases and J by 3 bases, with 6 bases between them. CDR3 sequence reads: CASSVIKETQYF. CDR3 DNA sequence: TGTGCCAGCAGTGTAATAAAAGAGACCCAGTACTTC.

The chain combines TRBV15 with TRBJ2-7, with 8 bases lining up with TRBD1. The CDR3 covers 17 residues. With 0 bases clipped from V and 6 bases from J, the junction kept 13 bases outside the gene matches. The V gene's germline CDR1 is LNHNV and CDR2 YYDKDF (reference sequence). The CDR3: CATSRDGGGTGGAEQYF. CDR3 coding DNA: TGTGCCACCAGCAGAGACGGAGGGGGTACAGGGGGAGCCGAGCAGTACTTC.

V and J are TRBV28 and TRBJ2-7; 9 bases align to TRBD1. V dropped 6 bases and J dropped 1; count of bases not matched to a gene: 7. The CDR3 contains 15 residues. CDR1 and CDR2 from the germline V gene are MDHEN and SYDVKM. The CDR3 coding sequence is TGTGCCAGCAGCTTGAGGACAGGGGTTTCCTACGAGCAGTACTTC. Translated, it gives CASSLRTGVSYEQYF.

This chain joins TRBV9 and TRBJ2-3; D is perhaps TRBD2 (6 bases). The CDR3 is 16 amino acids. The germline V gene encodes CDR1 SGDLS and CDR2 YYNGEE. Trimming removed 2 bases from V and 4 bases from J, with 17 bases in between. The CDR3 protein is CASSVTSGPGSDTQYF. The CDR3 DNA sequence: TGTGCCAGCAGCGTTACCAGCGGGCCCGGATCAGATACGCAGTATTTT.

The count of this clone is one. The chain joins TRBV7-9 to TRBJ2-1; the D is unclear. This CDR3 has 10 amino acids. Germline assignment: CDR1 SEHNR and CDR2 FQNEAQ (reference sequence). The V end lost 1 base, the J end lost 11 bases, and 3 bases lay between the germline ends. The CDR3 protein is CASSLGQQFF. In DNA form, the CDR3 reads TGTGCCAGCAGCTTAGGGCAGCAGTTCTTC.

The V and J genes are TRBV6-4 and TRBJ2-1, with 8 bases lining up with TRBD2. The CDR3 is made up of 14 amino acids. From germline, CDR1 is MRHNA and CDR2 SNTAGT. The ends lost 8 bases at V and 1 base at J; junction bases unmatched: 4. The CDR3 loop is CASATSGSYNEQFF. Here the CDR3 DNA reads TGTGCCAGCGCTACTAGCGGTTCCTACAATGAGCAGTTCTTC.

The rearrangement uses TRBV18 and TRBJ1-5; D is perhaps TRBD1 (6 bases). This CDR3 is 16 amino acids long. CDR1 is KGHSH, CDR2 LQKENI, per germline. V dropped 4 bases and J dropped 0 bases, with 13 bases sitting between them. CDR3 DNA: TGTGCCAGCTCACTTCGACAGGCGAATAGCAATCAGCCCCAGCATTTT. It specifies CASSLRQANSNQPQHF.

CDR3 DNA: TGTGCCAGCAGAGCCAAGAGACCCGGGAGAGGAGGGTTGAACACTGAAGCTTTCTTT. As protein: CASRAKRPGRGGLNTEAFF. The chain joins TRBV28 to TRBJ1-1, with D unresolved. Germline loops: CDR1 MDHEN, CDR2 SYDVKM. The CDR3 contains 19 residues. V lost 6 bases to trimming and J lost 0 bases, with 26 bases between them.

The chain combines TRBV12-3 or TRBV12-4 with TRBJ2-3; 7 bases match TRBD1. The CDR3 is made up of 13 amino acids. Trimming at V came to 5 bases and at J to 1 base, leaving 0 bases not matched to a gene. The CDR3 DNA follows: TGTGCCAGCAGTGGACAGGGCACAGATACGCAGTATTTT. Encoded protein: CASSGQGTDTQYF.

This chain joins TRBV7-2 and TRBJ1-4, with a tentative D call TRBD1 (5 bases). With 5 bases removed from V and 0 bases from J, the gap between germline ends came to 16 bases. CDR3 length: 17 residues. From germline, CDR1 is SGHTA and CDR2 FQGNSA. The CDR3 sequence is CASSPITRGTTNEKLFF. In DNA form, the CDR3 reads TGTGCCAGCAGCCCAATAACAAGGGGCACAACTAATGAAAAACTGTTTTTT.

As regards this clone: The same CDR3 arises from other DNA sequences in this sample as well. The chain links TRBV9 to TRBJ1-2; D is unresolved. Per the germline V gene, CDR1 is SGDLS and CDR2 is YYNGEE. The CDR3 covers 13 residues. The V and J ends lost 3 bases and 0 bases respectively, with 6 bases between them. The chain's CDR3 is CASSATTNYGYTF. The CDR3 DNA reads as TGTGCCAGCAGCGCAACTACTAACTATGGCTACACCTTC.

The gene calls are TRBV19 and TRBJ2-3; a weak D match, TRBD2 (5 bases). The V end lost 8 bases, the J end lost 5 bases, and 17 bases lay between the germline ends. Germline V gene lookup returns CDR1 LNHDA and CDR2 SQIVND (reference sequence). CDR3 length: 14 residues. CDR3 region: CASSKRGLGDTQYF. CDR3 nucleotides: TGTGCCAGTTCAAAGAGAGGGTTGGGAGATACGCAGTATTTT.

V gene TRBV18 combines with J gene TRBJ2-3; weak D call: TRBD1 (6 bases). CDR1 is KGHSH, CDR2 LQKENI, per germline. The V end lost 5 bases, the J end lost 0 bases, and 9 bases lay between the germline ends. This CDR3 has 14 residues. The CDR3 DNA reads TGTGCCAGCTCATTTCAGGGGAGCACAGATACGCAGTATTTT. Translating gives CASSFQGSTDTQYF.

This clone was detected a few times. J is TRBJ2-1 and V is TRBV11-2; weak D call: TRBD2 (6 bases). CDR3 length equals 19 residues. The V gene lost 1 base and the J gene lost 0 bases, with 19 bases spanning the gap. The V gene's germline CDR1 is SGHAT and CDR2 FQNNGV. The CDR3 nucleotides are TGTGCCAGCAGCTTAGCCCGGGACGGGAGATCCAGCTCCTACAATGAGCAGTTCTTC. This encodes CASSLARDGRSSSYNEQFF.

The V and J genes are TRBV6-2 or TRBV6-3 and TRBJ2-7; 7 bases line up with TRBD1. The CDR3 contains 17 residues. After removal of 5 bases from V and 7 bases from J, the junction contained 20 bases not matched to a gene. From germline, CDR1 is MNHEY and CDR2 SVGEGT. The CDR3 region has the DNA TGTGCCAGCAGTAAGCCAAAACCGGGACAGAGAGCAGCGGAGCAGTACTTC. Its translation is CASSKPKPGQRAAEQYF.

The genes are TRBV27 and TRBJ1-5; 8 nucleotides line up with TRBD1. The CDR3 sequence is 16 residues long. With V trimmed by 2 bases and J by 6 bases, 9 bases remained unmatched. CDR1 is MNHEY and CDR2 is SMNVEV in the germline V gene (reference sequence). This chain's CDR3 is CASSLEPGQGGQPQHF. Here the CDR3 DNA reads TGTGCCAGCAGTTTAGAGCCCGGACAGGGAGGTCAGCCCCAGCATTTT.

This clone was picked up one time. V and J are TRBV28 and TRBJ1-1; D remains unclear. The CDR3 length is 14 residues. Trimming took 3 bases from V and 6 from J, leaving 14 bases between them. From germline, CDR1 is MDHEN and CDR2 SYDVKM. The CDR3 bases are TGTGCCAGCAGTTTTCAGGCCAACGTGGCTGAAGCTTTCTTT. Translated, it gives CASSFQANVAEAFF.

The chain has TRBV19 and TRBJ1-1; TRBD1 matches at 10 bases. The CDR3 has 15 residues. Trimming at V came to 3 bases and at J to 4 bases, leaving 5 bases not matched to a gene. CDR1 and CDR2 (germline): LNHDA, SQIVND (reference sequence). Here the CDR3 reads CASSISTGGVTEAFF. In nucleotides, the CDR3 is TGTGCCAGTAGTATTTCGACAGGGGGCGTCACTGAAGCTTTCTTT. Full variable domain (rest looked up from reference TRBV19 and TRBJ1-1): DGGITQSPKYLFRKEGQNVTLSCEQNLNHDAMYWYRQDPGQGLRLIYYSQIVNDFQKGDIAEGYSVSREKKESFPLTVTSAQKNPTAFYLCASSISTGGVTEAFFGQGTRLTVV.